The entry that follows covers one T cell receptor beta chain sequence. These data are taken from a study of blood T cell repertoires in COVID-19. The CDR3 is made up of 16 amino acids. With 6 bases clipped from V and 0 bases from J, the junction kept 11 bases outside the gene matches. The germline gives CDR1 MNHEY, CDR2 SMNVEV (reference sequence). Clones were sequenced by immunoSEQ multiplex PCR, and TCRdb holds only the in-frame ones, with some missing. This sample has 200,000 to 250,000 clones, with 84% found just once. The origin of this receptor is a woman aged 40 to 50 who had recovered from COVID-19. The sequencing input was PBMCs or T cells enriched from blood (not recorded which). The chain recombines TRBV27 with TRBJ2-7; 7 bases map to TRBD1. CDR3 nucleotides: TGTGCCAGCAGCCGACGACCGGGACAGTCCTCCTACGAGCAGTACTTC. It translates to CASSRRPGQSSYEQYF.